Below are 26 T cell receptor beta chains sequenced from a single sample in a study of long-term antiretroviral therapy in people with HIV. Survey level was the resolution at which the v3.0 immunoSEQ assay ran. TCRdb's copy holds only in-frame clones and misses some; the assay was immunoSEQ multiplex PCR. The data hold under 20,000 clones, with 80% observed a single time. The material was unsorted PBMCs, obtained 0.1 years before starting antiretroviral therapy. These receptors were taken from a young man with HIV.

The genes are TRBV28 and TRBJ2-1; a weak D match, TRBD1 (5 bases). Trimming took 1 base from V and 0 from J, leaving 10 bases between them. This CDR3 comprises 16 residues. The germline V gene has CDR1 MDHEN and CDR2 SYDVKM. The CDR3 protein is CASSLLGDSSYNEQFF. DNA of the CDR3: TGTGCCAGCAGTTTATTAGGGGATAGCTCCTACAATGAGCAGTTCTTC.

The rearrangement uses TRBV5-1 and TRBJ2-1, with 8 bases lining up with TRBD2. CDR3 length: 18 residues. The germline CDR1 and CDR2 sequences are SGHRS and YFSETQ. The junction had 17 bases not matched to a gene; V was cut back by 0 bases and J by 9 bases. CDR3 nucleotides: TGCGCCAGCAGCTTGGTGGGTAGCGGGGCTCTTCCCTCGGGTGAGCAGTTCTTC. Residues: CASSLVGSGALPSGEQFF.

The count of this clone is one. V usage is TRBV19 and J usage is TRBJ2-5; tentative D call: TRBD2 (5 bases). In germline, CDR1 is LNHDA, CDR2 SQIVND (reference sequence). This CDR3 spans 16 amino acids. Trimming removed 10 bases from V and 4 bases from J, with 25 bases in between. Here the CDR3 DNA reads TGTGCCACCACAGACGGGGTACGCAGCCGGGGAGAGACCCAGTACTTC. Translation gives CATTDGVRSRGETQYF.

This clone was counted a single time. This chain uses TRBV27 with TRBJ1-5, with D tentatively TRBD1 (5 bases). The CDR3 runs to 16 residues. V shed 9 bases and J shed 3 bases, with 21 bases lying between them. Germline values: CDR1 MNHEY, CDR2 SMNVEV (reference sequence). CDR3 in amino acids: CASPLGQGFLNQPQHF. In nucleotides, the CDR3 is TGTGCCAGTCCTTTAGGCCAGGGATTCCTCAATCAGCCCCAGCATTTT.

The chain is built from TRBV19 and TRBJ2-1; weak D call: TRBD1 (5 bases). The CDR3 is made up of 15 amino acids. In germline, CDR1 is LNHDA, CDR2 SQIVND (reference sequence). The V gene lost 1 base and the J gene lost 1 base, with 8 bases spanning the gap. As DNA, the CDR3 is TGTGCCAGTAGTATAGTGGCAGGGTCCTACAATGAGCAGTTCTTC. Translating gives CASSIVAGSYNEQFF.

In this sample, this clone turned up once. The V call is TRBV27, the J call TRBJ1-2; D possibly corresponds to TRBD1 (6 bases). The germline V gene encodes CDR1 MNHEY and CDR2 SMNVEV (reference sequence). Deletions cut 2 bases from V and 8 bases from J, with 15 bases between. This CDR3 region has 14 residues. The CDR3 reads CASSLGFGGGGYTF. The CDR3 region has the DNA TGTGCCAGCAGTTTAGGCTTTGGGGGCGGGGGCTACACCTTC.

The count of this clone is one. The rearrangement joins TRBV7-2 to TRBJ2-2; TRBD2 matches at 10 bases. From germline, CDR1 is SGHTA and CDR2 FQGNSA. CDR3 length: 15 residues. V lost 5 bases, J lost 7 bases, and 7 bases stayed unmatched. The CDR3 loop is CASSPTSGVNGELFF. CDR3 coding DNA: TGTGCCAGCAGCCCTACTAGCGGGGTGAACGGGGAGCTGTTTTTT.

This chain links TRBV27 with TRBJ1-5; no clear D. The CDR3 contains 14 residues. In germline, CDR1 is MNHEY, CDR2 SMNVEV (reference sequence). V gave up 3 bases and J gave up 0 bases, with 6 bases separating them. CDR3 region: CASSLRYSNQPQHF. The DNA for the CDR3 is TGTGCCAGCAGTTTGCGCTATAGCAATCAGCCCCAGCATTTT.

CDR3 bases: TGTGCCAGCAGCCCCGGGACGAAGGGGGAGACCCAGTACTTC. Amino acid sequence: CASSPGTKGETQYF. The chain combines TRBV11-3 with TRBJ2-5; D is tentatively TRBD1 or TRBD2 (5 bases each). CDR3 length equals 14 residues. Germline-derived CDR1 and CDR2 are SGHNT and YENEEA. The germline V and J ends were trimmed by 5 bases and 5 bases, with 15 bases remaining between them.

The chain recombines TRBV30 with TRBJ1-5; D unclear. Germline values: CDR1 GTSNPN, CDR2 SVGIG (reference sequence). The V end lost 2 bases, the J end lost 4 bases, and 9 bases lay between the germline ends. The CDR3 covers 13 residues. The DNA of the CDR3 is TGTGCCTGGAGTTATCAGGATAATCAGCCCCAGCATTTT. Its protein product is CAWSYQDNQPQHF.

J is TRBJ1-1 and V is TRBV6-4; D is unresolved. V was trimmed by 0 bases and J by 5 bases, leaving 7 bases between them. CDR3 length: 13 residues. Germline V gene lookup returns CDR1 MRHNA and CDR2 SNTAGT. The CDR3 spells CASSDSWGTEAFF. The CDR3 DNA reads TGTGCCAGCAGTGACTCATGGGGAACTGAAGCTTTCTTT.

This chain uses TRBV28 with TRBJ1-4; the match to TRBD1 covers 7 bases. The CDR3 is 15 residues long. Germline values: CDR1 MDHEN, CDR2 SYDVKM. The J segment lost 8 bases and the V segment lost 6 bases, leaving 12 bases of the junction unmatched. CDR3 sequence reads: CASSVPGGLGEKLFF. CDR3 nucleotides: TGTGCCAGCAGCGTTCCAGGGGGGCTTGGGGAAAAACTGTTTTTT.

The chain is built from TRBV5-1 and TRBJ2-3, with D unclear. The germline V and J ends were trimmed by 4 bases and 2 bases, with 8 bases remaining between them. The CDR3 extends over 13 amino acids. The V gene's germline CDR1 is SGHRS and CDR2 YFSETQ. The CDR3 sequence is CASSRENTDTQYF. Written as DNA, the CDR3 is TGCGCCAGCAGCCGAGAGAACACAGATACGCAGTATTTT. Together with reference TRBV5-1 and TRBJ2-3, the CDR3 gives the full variable domain: KAGVTQTPRYLIKTRGQQVTLSCSPISGHRSVSWYQQTPGQGLQFLFEYFSETQRNKGNFPGRFSGRQFSNSRSEMNVSTLELGDSALYLCASSRENTDTQYFGPGTRLTVL.

The chain employs TRBV15 and TRBJ2-5; D gene uncertain. V gave up 3 bases and J gave up 2 bases, with 4 bases separating them. There are 12 residues in the CDR3. Germline V gene lookup returns CDR1 LNHNV and CDR2 YYDKDF (reference sequence). CDR3 loop: CATSRGQETQYF. CDR3 DNA sequence: TGTGCCACCAGCAGGGGACAAGAGACCCAGTACTTC.

The rearrangement links TRBV27 to TRBJ1-5, with unresolved D. V lost 0 bases to trimming and J lost 5 bases, with 5 bases between them. Looked up from germline, CDR1 is MNHEY and CDR2 is SMNVEV (reference sequence). The CDR3 covers 13 residues. The CDR3 sequence is CASSLSPHQPQHF. DNA of the CDR3: TGTGCCAGCAGTTTATCCCCCCATCAGCCCCAGCATTTT.

The gene calls are TRBV6-4 and TRBJ2-1, with TRBD1 matching over 9 bases. The CDR3 has 16 residues. Per the germline V gene, CDR1 is MRHNA and CDR2 is SNTAGT. The V segment lost 3 bases and the J segment 9 bases; nucleotides outside the gene matches: 12. CDR3 bases: TGTGCCAGCAGTGATGGAGGCGGGACAGGGTATGGTGAGCAGTTCTTC. It encodes CASSDGGGTGYGEQFF.

The V call is TRBV4-3, the J call TRBJ2-5, with 9 bases that match TRBD1. CDR1 and CDR2 from the germline V gene are LGHNA and YSLEER. The CDR3 totals 20 residues. Germline trimming cut 1 base from V and 2 bases from J; bases unmatched to any gene: 17. The chain's CDR3 is CASSQGPSGTGKGTQETQYF. For the CDR3, the DNA is TGCGCCAGCAGCCAAGGGCCTTCCGGGACAGGGAAGGGGACACAAGAGACCCAGTACTTC.

This chain uses TRBV19 with TRBJ1-5; tentative D call: TRBD1 (5 bases). Germline loops: CDR1 LNHDA, CDR2 SQIVND (reference sequence). Deletions cut 3 bases from V and 7 bases from J, with 10 bases between. This CDR3 is 13 amino acids long. CDR3 loop: CASSIEGQQPQHF. The CDR3 DNA is TGTGCCAGTAGTATTGAGGGGCAGCAGCCCCAGCATTTT.

The CDR3 sequence: CASSSPGTSSYEQYF. In DNA, the CDR3 is TGTGCCAGCAGCTCCCCAGGTACTAGCTCCTACGAGCAGTACTTC. The chain links TRBV5-4 to TRBJ2-7; tentatively, D is TRBD2 (5 bases). The CDR3 is 15 amino acids. Trimming cost V 3 bases and J 0 bases, with 13 bases left between them. Per germline, CDR1 SGHNT and CDR2 YYREEE (reference sequence).

The chain recombines TRBV7-2 with TRBJ2-7, with a tentative D call TRBD2 (6 bases). CDR1 SGHTA and CDR2 FQGNSA come from the germline V gene. The CDR3 extends over 14 amino acids. V was cut by 6 bases and J by 7 bases, with 19 bases left in between. The CDR3 loop is CASRPGDSRWEQYF. DNA for the CDR3: TGTGCCAGCAGGCCTGGGGACTCCCGTTGGGAGCAGTACTTC.

This CDR3 reads CASSLEGDQPQHF. CDR3 DNA: TGTGCCAGCAGCTTAGAGGGGGATCAGCCCCAGCATTTT. J is TRBJ1-5 and V is TRBV7-6; the D gene is possibly TRBD1 (6 bases). Per the germline V gene, CDR1 is SGHVS and CDR2 is FNYEAQ. CDR3 length: 13 amino acids. Trimming took off 1 base at V and 5 bases at J, with 6 bases between the two ends.

V gene TRBV7-2 combines with J gene TRBJ2-7; TRBD1 might be the D (5 bases). The V end lost 2 bases, the J end lost 2 bases, and 10 bases lay between the germline ends. This CDR3 spans 14 amino acids. Germline V gene data show CDR1 as SGHTA and CDR2 as FQGNSA. This chain's CDR3 is CASSLQGSTYEQYF. The CDR3 DNA reads TGTGCCAGCAGCTTACAGGGTAGCACCTACGAGCAGTACTTC.

This clone showed up just once. The chain employs TRBV10-3 and TRBJ2-1; 14 positions match TRBD2. This CDR3 has 15 amino acids. The germline gives CDR1 ENHRY, CDR2 SYGVKD. V dropped 7 bases and J dropped 10; count of bases not matched to a gene: 9. As DNA, the CDR3 is TGTGCCATCAAACCGTGGGGACTAGCGGGAGAGGAGCAGTTCTTC. It specifies CAIKPWGLAGEEQFF.

The J gene is TRBJ2-7, the V gene TRBV5-8, with 7 bases aligning to TRBD1. From germline, CDR1 is SGHTS and CDR2 YDEGEE. CDR3 length: 13 residues. V dropped 2 bases and J dropped 3; count of bases not matched to a gene: 2. CDR3 sequence reads: CASSFTGDYEQYF. DNA of the CDR3: TGTGCCAGCAGCTTCACAGGGGACTACGAGCAGTACTTC.

This clone occurred once. The chain uses TRBV15 and TRBJ2-5, with D tentatively TRBD1 (6 bases). This CDR3 comprises 16 residues. Germline V lookup: CDR1 LNHNV, CDR2 YYDKDF (reference sequence). V was shortened by 1 base and J by 5 bases, with 17 bases between the two germline ends. The DNA of the CDR3 is TGTGCCACCAGCAGAGTGTCAGCCCTGCAGGGGGAGACCCAGTACTTC. This gives the protein CATSRVSALQGETQYF.

V and J are TRBV19 and TRBJ1-6, with D unclear. V shed 6 bases and J shed 4 bases, with 7 bases lying between them. The germline V gene encodes CDR1 LNHDA and CDR2 SQIVND (reference sequence). This CDR3 region has 13 residues. CDR3 loop: CASRKGYNSPLHF. CDR3 bases: TGTGCCAGTAGGAAAGGTTATAATTCACCCCTCCACTTT.